This T cell receptor (beta chain) was documented in a study of molecular identifiers for immune sequencing clone quantification. Naive CD8 libraries came from around 18,000 to 910,000 sorted cells with 10%, 30% or 50% RNA. Germline CDR1 reads LGHNA; CDR2 reads YSLEER. V dropped 4 bases and J dropped 0 bases, with 13 bases sitting between them. The CDR3 extends over 17 amino acids. TCRdb itself ran the PCR reads through MiXCR, one entry per CDR3 protein. Here the sample spans about 500,000 distinct CDR3 sequences, roughly 25% being singletons. The sequencing input was naive CD8+ T cells from blood, with Jurkat cell RNA spiked in. As to subset: FACS-sorted CD8+CD4-CCR7+CD45RA+ naive T cells. V is TRBV4-3 and J is TRBJ2-6; D call uncertain. This TCR derives from a human donor in good health. Some libraries in this study had Jurkat cell RNA spiked in. Here the CDR3 DNA reads TGCGCCAGCAGCCTGGGCGCTAGGGTCTCTGGGGCCAACGTCCTGACTTTC. Encoded protein: CASSLGARVSGANVLTF.